This T cell receptor beta chain was observed in a study of radiation and T cells in renal cell carcinoma. Study background: Nephrectomy followed 15 Gy stereotactic body radiation by 4 weeks.

The CDR3 has 14 amino acids. The germline CDR1 and CDR2 sequences are SGHTA and FQGNSA. The V end lost 1 base, the J end lost 6 bases, and 13 bases lay between the germline ends. This clone showed up just once. The antigen remains undetermined. Study-wide points: In blood, top tumor clones expanded by 2 weeks, shrinking by 4. Pretreatment tumor biopsies were lacking, so baseline clonotypes are unknown.

Profiling relied on immunoSEQ multiplex PCR, and the TCRdb table lists in-frame clones only, not all of them. The sample lists roughly 120,000 clones; approximately 80% were seen once. The sample's time point: blood 2 weeks post-SBRT. Treatment: 15 Gy SBRT to primary tumor, nephrectomy 4 weeks later. Serial blood draws occurred at baseline and 2 and 4 weeks post-SBRT. The sample consisted of blood, taken from a patient whose treatment included radiotherapy and nephrectomy. The receptor's source is a woman in her sixties or seventies with renal cell carcinoma. The V call is TRBV7-2, the J call TRBJ2-7; D not resolved. CDR3 bases: TGTGCCAGCAGCTTAGAAGGTCTCGGTTTCGAGCAGTACTTC. Amino acid sequence: CASSLEGLGFEQYF. Combining the CDR3 with reference TRBV7-2 and TRBJ2-7 gives the whole variable domain GAGVSQSPSNKVTEKGKDVELRCDPISGHTALYWYRQSLGQGLEFLIYFQGNSAPDKSGLPSDRFSAERTGGSVSTLTIQRTQQEDSAVYLCASSLEGLGFEQYFGPGTRLTVT.